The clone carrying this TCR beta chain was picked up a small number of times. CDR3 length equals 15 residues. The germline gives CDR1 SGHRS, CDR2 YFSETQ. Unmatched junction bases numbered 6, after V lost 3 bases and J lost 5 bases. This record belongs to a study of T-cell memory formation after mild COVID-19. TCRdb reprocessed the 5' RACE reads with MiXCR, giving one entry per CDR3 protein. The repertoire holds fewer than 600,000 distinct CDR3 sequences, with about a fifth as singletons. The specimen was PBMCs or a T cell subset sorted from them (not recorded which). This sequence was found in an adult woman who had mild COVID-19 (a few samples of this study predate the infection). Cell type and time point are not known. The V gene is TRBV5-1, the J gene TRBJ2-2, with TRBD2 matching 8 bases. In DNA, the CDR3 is TGCGCCAGCAGCTCCGGGGGGGCAGGTACCGGGGAGCTGTTTTTT. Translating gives CASSSGGAGTGELFF.